Listed below are T cell receptor beta chains from one sample, sequenced in a study of T-cell reconstitution after alpha-beta-depleted transplantation in children. From the PCR reads, TCRdb called clonotypes with MiXCR, one entry per CDR3 protein. The sample carries about 27,000 distinct CDR3 sequences, about 5.8% recorded once. The material sequenced was PBMCs, mostly from graft donor cells, taken 180 days after TCRalphabeta/CD19-depleted stem cell transplant. Receptor source: a male patient between 5 and 17 years old who had a stem cell transplant for acute myeloid leukemia, so the T cells may come from the graft donor. The CDR3 runs from the conserved cysteine through the conserved F or W. Each record gives: clone size, D gene, V gene, J gene, CDR3 DNA, CDR3 protein. A D gene is named only where the DNA matches it firmly. Size is stated as how often the clone was seen (once, few, many) or a class if it is expanded.

many	.	TRBV7-2	TRBJ2-1	TGTGCCAGCAGCCCGGGTCGGGAGAGGGGCGGAATTGAGCAGTTCTTC	CASSPGRERGGIEQFF
many	.	TRBV27	TRBJ2-1	TGTGCCAGCAGTACCATGGCCTTGAGCAACAATGAGCAGTTCTTC	CASSTMALSNNEQFF
many	.	TRBV24-1	TRBJ2-7	TGTGCCACCAGGGGCCTCCTGGACCTGAGCTCCTACGAGCAGTACTTC	CATRGLLDLSSYEQYF
many	TRBD1	TRBV12-3/TRBV12-4	TRBJ1-5	TGTGCCAGCAGTTTATTCGACAGGGTAGGGAGCAATCAGCCCCAGCATTTT	CASSLFDRVGSNQPQHF
many	.	TRBV10-3	TRBJ2-3	TGTGCCACCTCACCGAGGGATACGCAGTATTTT	CATSPRDTQYF
medium-sized	.	TRBV5-5	TRBJ2-7	TGTGCCAGCAGCTTGGGCAACTCCTACGAGCAGTACTTC	CASSLGNSYEQYF
many	.	TRBV6-1	TRBJ1-6	TGTGCCAGCAGTCGGACTGGGGGGGAATCACCCCTCCACTTT	CASSRTGGESPLHF
few	TRBD2	TRBV20-1	TRBJ2-5	TGCAGTGCAAGGGAGGGTGGGACCCAGTACTTC	CSAREGGTQYF
many	.	TRBV20-1	TRBJ2-3	TGCAGTGCTAATGCGGGCGGCCGCACAGATACGCAGTATTTT	CSANAGGRTDTQYF
many	.	TRBV20-1	TRBJ2-1	TGCAGTGCGCCCACTAGCCGTGAGCAGTTCTTC	CSAPTSREQFF
many	.	TRBV9	TRBJ2-7	TGTGCCAGCAGCGTATGGGGGGAGAAGGGGGAGCAGTACTTC	CASSVWGEKGEQYF
many	.	TRBV6-2/TRBV6-3	TRBJ1-5	TGTGCCAGCAGTTACCAAGGGGGAACCCATCAGCCCCAGCATTTT	CASSYQGGTHQPQHF
many	.	TRBV20-1	TRBJ2-4	TGCAGTGCTAGGGGGACAGCCAAAAACATTCAGTACTTC	CSARGTAKNIQYF
many	TRBD1	TRBV28	TRBJ1-2	TGTGCCAGCAGGCTGACAGGGCGGTATGGCTACACCTTC	CASRLTGRYGYTF
once	.	TRBV6-5	TRBJ1-2	TGTGCCAGCAGTTATGAGGGGGGGAAAGGGTCCCTCTATGGCTACACCTTC	CASSYEGGKGSLYGYTF
many	.	TRBV4-2	TRBJ2-5	TGTGCCAGCAGCCAAGATAATCCCTCCCAGACCCAGTACTTC	CASSQDNPSQTQYF
medium-sized	.	TRBV3-1	TRBJ2-3	TGTGCCAGCAGCCTCTTCGACGATACGCAGTATTTT	CASSLFDDTQYF
many	.	TRBV3-1	TRBJ2-5	TGTGCCAGCAGCCTCCGGACTCCCGCCCAAGAGACCCAGTACTTC	CASSLRTPAQETQYF
many	.	TRBV6-2/TRBV6-3	TRBJ1-1	TGTGCCAGCAGTTTACAGGGAGGTGGCGCTTTCTTT	CASSLQGGGAFF
many	.	TRBV28	TRBJ2-1	TGTGCCAGCAGTCCCGGACGGGGGGCGGACAATGAGCAGTTCTTC	CASSPGRGADNEQFF
many	.	TRBV5-1	TRBJ2-7	TGCGCCAGCAGCTTGACAGGCTACGAGCAGTACTTC	CASSLTGYEQYF
many	.	TRBV4-3	TRBJ2-3	TGCGCCAGCAGAGGGAGCGGCACAGATACGCAGTATTTT	CASRGSGTDTQYF
medium-sized	.	TRBV12-3/TRBV12-4	TRBJ2-7	TGTGCCAGCAGTCGGGACGGGTCCTACGAGCAGTACTTC	CASSRDGSYEQYF
many	TRBD1	TRBV29-1	TRBJ2-5	TGCAGCGCCTCGACAGGGGTGGATAGGACCCAGTACTTC	CSASTGVDRTQYF
many	TRBD1	TRBV15	TRBJ2-7	TGTGCCACCAGCAGGGGGGGACAGGGTGGCTACGAGCAGTACTTC	CATSRGGQGGYEQYF
few	TRBD1	TRBV7-8	TRBJ1-1	TGTGCCAGCAGCTTCTTCCAGGGGGCGGAAGCTTTCTTT	CASSFFQGAEAFF
many	TRBD2	TRBV20-1	TRBJ2-5	TGCAGTGTGAGCGGGAGGGTGCGTTGGGAGACCCAGTACTTC	CSVSGRVRWETQYF
medium-sized	.	TRBV20-1	TRBJ1-4	TGCAGTGTTTCAGGTCTGCATAATGAAAAACTGTTTTTT	CSVSGLHNEKLFF
many	.	TRBV20-1	TRBJ2-1	TGCAGTGCTAGAGATCTCAGCTCCTACAATGAGCAGTTCTTC	CSARDLSSYNEQFF
many	.	TRBV10-3	TRBJ1-4	TGTGCCATCAGTCCCATAAGTAATGAAAAACTGTTTTTT	CAISPISNEKLFF
many	.	TRBV20-1	TRBJ1-1	TGCAGTGCTAGGGGAATGGGGGCTGAAGCTTTCTTT	CSARGMGAEAFF
medium-sized	TRBD1	TRBV12-3/TRBV12-4	TRBJ1-1	TGTGCCAGCAAACAAAGGACAGGGGGCAAATGGAGGACTGAAGCTTTCTTT	CASKQRTGGKWRTEAFF
many	.	TRBV7-8	TRBJ1-5	TGTGCCAGCAGCATAGCGGTGGATCAGCCCCAGCATTTT	CASSIAVDQPQHF
many	.	TRBV7-8	TRBJ2-1	TGTGCCAGCAGCCCACGGGATATAGGTCGGAATGAGCAGTTCTTC	CASSPRDIGRNEQFF
many	.	TRBV7-2	TRBJ2-2	TGTGCCAGCAGTTTGGTTTGGGCCGGGGAGCTGTTTTTT	CASSLVWAGELFF
many	.	TRBV11-2	TRBJ1-2	TGTGCCAGCAGCCAGCGCGGGCAAGACAACTATGGCTACACCTTC	CASSQRGQDNYGYTF
many	.	TRBV7-9	TRBJ2-7	TGTGCCAGCAGCTTAGGAGGAGGGAGGCAATCCTACGAGCAGTACTTC	CASSLGGGRQSYEQYF
few	TRBD1	TRBV6-1	TRBJ2-3	TGTGCCAGCAGTAGGGACAGAACAGGCACAGATACGCAGTATTTT	CASSRDRTGTDTQYF
medium-sized	TRBD1	TRBV20-1	TRBJ2-5	TGCAGTGCTAGAGAGGGACAGCAACAAAGAGACCCCCAGTACTTC	CSAREGQQQRDPQYF